The present entry profiles one T cell receptor (beta chain) with its context. This clone was counted only a few times. Its antigen is not yet known. No clone much larger than this one lies a single base away; base qualities are absent. The entry originates in a study of OX40 agonist ivuxolimab in advanced cancers. Notes on the research overall: Ivuxolimab was a fully human IgG2 agonistic monoclonal antibody targeting the costimulatory receptor OX40 (CD134). Partial responses occurred in three dose-escalation patients, of whom one had hepatocellular carcinoma and two had cutaneous melanoma. Patients were allowed to have had prior anti-PD-1, anti-PD-L1 or anti-CTLA-4 therapy, and around 37% of the dose-escalation patients had previously received checkpoint inhibitors. In the dose-escalation cohort, 82.7% of patients were male, and the mean age was approximately 60 years, with a range of 23 to 79. The monotherapy dose-escalation portion (N of about 50 patients) of the phase I ivuxolimab trial is reported in the paper. Intravenous ivuxolimab was administered to patients every 2 weeks at six dose levels: 0.01, 0.1, 0.3, 1.5, 3 and 10 mg/kg. Among the approximately 50 dose-escalation patients, around 19 had hepatocellular carcinoma, about 15 melanoma, 9 renal cell carcinoma and 9 head and neck cancer. Peripheral TCRbeta sequencing aimed to test whether ivuxolimab altered TCR sequence diversity and caused clonal T-cell expansion. Overall study results and their limits: At doses of 0.1 to 3.0 mg/kg, clonal expansion of both CD4+ and CD8+ blood T cells was observed from baseline to week 6. In the 0.1-3.0 mg/kg groups, partial responders were among the patients with the lowest normalized peripheral clonal expansion, particularly in CD8+ T cells. On average, CD8+ T cells showed more expanded clones than CD4+ T cells after ivuxolimab. Low levels of normalized T-cell clonal expansion were also shown by some nonresponding patients. The antigen specificity of the peripheral T cells that underwent clonal expansion was not determined.

Patients with a history of autoimmune disease or receiving systemic immunosuppression were excluded from the trial. In every dose cohort, peripheral blood was drawn for TCR sequencing at baseline, cycle 4 day 1, and cycle 7 day 1. Samples came from an open-label, multicenter, first-in-human phase I dose-escalation trial of ivuxolimab. Adults with locally advanced or metastatic melanoma, renal cell, hepatocellular, or head and neck squamous cell carcinoma were enrolled in the trial. CD4+ and CD8+ T cells were sorted separately from peripheral blood before TCR sequencing. CDR1 SGHDT and CDR2 YYEEEE are derived from the germline V gene. The CDR3, from cysteine to valine, totals 18 residues. The only DNA kept is the CDR3, 54 bases in frame from the first base. Trimmed from V: 3 bases; trimmed from J: 1 base; junction bases lacking a gene match: 8. For sequencing of the TCRbeta CDR3 region, genomic DNA was extracted from the sorted cells. The immunoSEQ Assay was used for sequencing of TCRbeta CDR3 regions. TCRdb mirrors the immuneACCESS table, restricted to in-frame sequences. Some clones are absent from its copies; in checked studies, under half trace to an unresolved V gene, and the reason for the others is unknown. The sample profile shows approximately 70,000 clones; 75% to 85% of them were found once. The ten largest clones capture approximately 0.4% of the sample.

The sequence derives from an adult with an advanced solid tumor such as melanoma, head and neck, liver or kidney cancer. The rearranged chain carries TRBV5-6 and TRBJ2-7; TRBD2 matches 15 bases in the middle. The sample in question was CD4+ or CD8+ T cells sorted from blood, obtained in a trial of the OX40 agonist ivuxolimab. Read as DNA, the sequence is TGTGCCAGCAGCTCACCCGGACTAGCGGGGGGGCGTTCCTACGAGCAGTACGTC. It translates as CASSSPGLAGGRSYEQYV.